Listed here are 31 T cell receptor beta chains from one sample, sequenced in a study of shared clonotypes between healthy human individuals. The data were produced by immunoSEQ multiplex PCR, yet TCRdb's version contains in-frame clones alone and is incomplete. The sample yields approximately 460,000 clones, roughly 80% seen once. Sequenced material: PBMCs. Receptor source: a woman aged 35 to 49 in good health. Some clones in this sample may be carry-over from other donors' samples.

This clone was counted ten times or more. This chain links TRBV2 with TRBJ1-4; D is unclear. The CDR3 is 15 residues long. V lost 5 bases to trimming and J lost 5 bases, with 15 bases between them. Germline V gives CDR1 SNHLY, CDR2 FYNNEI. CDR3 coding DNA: TGTGCCAGCAGTCCCAGATCAGGTTTCAATGAAAAACTGTTTTTT. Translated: CASSPRSGFNEKLFF.

CDR3 nucleotide sequence: TGTGCCATCGCCGAAGGAAACACTGAAGCTTTCTTT. Amino acids: CAIAEGNTEAFF. This chain uses TRBV4-2 with TRBJ1-1, with no clear D. This CDR3 has 12 residues. Per the germline V gene, CDR1 is LGHNA and CDR2 is YNFKEQ. V gave up 10 bases and J gave up 2 bases, with 11 bases separating them.

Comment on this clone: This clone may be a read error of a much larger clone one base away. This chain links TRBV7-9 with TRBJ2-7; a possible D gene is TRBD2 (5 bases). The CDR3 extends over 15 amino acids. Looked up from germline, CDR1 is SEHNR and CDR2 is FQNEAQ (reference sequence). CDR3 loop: CASSPRGSRAYEQCF. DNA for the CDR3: TGTGCCAGCAGCCCCCGCGGGTCGCGGGCTTACGAGCAGTGCTTC. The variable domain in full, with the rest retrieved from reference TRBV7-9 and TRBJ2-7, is DTGVSQNPRHKITKRGQNVTFRCDPISEHNRLYWYRQTLGQGPEFLTYFQNEAQLEKSRLLSDRFSAERPKGSFSTLEIQRTEQGDSAMYLCASSPRGSRAYEQCFGPGTRLTVT.

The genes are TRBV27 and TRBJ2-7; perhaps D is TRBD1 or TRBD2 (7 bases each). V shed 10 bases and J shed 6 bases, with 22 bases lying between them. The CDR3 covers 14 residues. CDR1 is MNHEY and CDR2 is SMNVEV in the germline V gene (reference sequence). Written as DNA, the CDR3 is TGTGCCACCCGCCGACAGGGAGGGTGGATCGAGCAGTACTTC. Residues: CATRRQGGWIEQYF.

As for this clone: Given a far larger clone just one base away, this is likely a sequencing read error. The CDR3 DNA is TGTGCCGGCAGCTTAGCTAAGGGGCGGACAGATACGCAGTATTTT. It yields the protein CAGSLAKGRTDTQYF. The chain joins TRBV7-9 to TRBJ2-3, with a tentative D call TRBD1 (5 bases). CDR1 is SEHNR, CDR2 FQNEAQ, per germline (reference sequence). The CDR3 has 15 residues.

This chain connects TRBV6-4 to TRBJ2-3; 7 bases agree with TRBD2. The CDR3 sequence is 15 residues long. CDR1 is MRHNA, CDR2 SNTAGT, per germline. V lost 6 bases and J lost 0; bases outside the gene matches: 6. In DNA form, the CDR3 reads TGTGCCAGCAGCTCACGAGCGGGGAGCACAGATACGCAGTATTTT. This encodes CASSSRAGSTDTQYF.

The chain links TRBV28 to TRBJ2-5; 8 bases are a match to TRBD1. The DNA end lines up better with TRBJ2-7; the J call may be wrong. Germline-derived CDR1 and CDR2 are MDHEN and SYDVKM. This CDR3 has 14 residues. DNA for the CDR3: TGTGCCAGCAGGGTGACAGGGGCTACCTACGAGCAGTACTTC. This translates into CASRVTGATYEQYF.

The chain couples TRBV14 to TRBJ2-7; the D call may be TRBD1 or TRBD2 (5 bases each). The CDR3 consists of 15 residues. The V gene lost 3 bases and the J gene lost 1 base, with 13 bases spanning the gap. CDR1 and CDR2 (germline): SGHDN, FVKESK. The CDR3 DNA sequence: TGTGCCAGCAGCCAGGATACATGGGGGTCCTACGAGCAGTACTTC. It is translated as CASSQDTWGSYEQYF.

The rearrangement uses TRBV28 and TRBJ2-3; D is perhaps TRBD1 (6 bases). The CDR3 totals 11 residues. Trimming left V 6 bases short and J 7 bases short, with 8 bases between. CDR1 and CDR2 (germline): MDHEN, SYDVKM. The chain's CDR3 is CASSQGYTQYF. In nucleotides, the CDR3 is TGTGCCAGCAGCCAGGGGTATACGCAGTATTTT.

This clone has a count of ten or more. The CDR3 loop is CASSQDPTSGSYEQYF. CDR3 sequence (DNA): TGTGCCAGCAGCCAAGATCCGACTAGCGGGAGCTACGAGCAGTACTTC. The rearrangement joins TRBV4-2 to TRBJ2-7; 12 bases map to TRBD2. Germline V gene data show CDR1 as LGHNA and CDR2 as YNFKEQ. The CDR3 length is 16 residues. Trimming cost V 0 bases and J 3 bases; bases outside gene matches: 3.

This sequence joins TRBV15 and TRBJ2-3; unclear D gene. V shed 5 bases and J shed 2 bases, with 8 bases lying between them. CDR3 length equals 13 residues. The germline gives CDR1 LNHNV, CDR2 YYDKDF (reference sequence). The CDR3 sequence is CATSPWLTDTQYF. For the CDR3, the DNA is TGTGCCACCAGCCCGTGGCTCACAGATACGCAGTATTTT. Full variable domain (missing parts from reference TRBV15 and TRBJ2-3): DAMVIQNPRYQVTQFGKPVTLSCSQTLNHNVMYWYQQKSSQAPKLLFHYYDKDFNNEADTPDNFQSRRPNTSFCFLDIRSPGLGDTAMYLCATSPWLTDTQYFGPGTRLTVL.

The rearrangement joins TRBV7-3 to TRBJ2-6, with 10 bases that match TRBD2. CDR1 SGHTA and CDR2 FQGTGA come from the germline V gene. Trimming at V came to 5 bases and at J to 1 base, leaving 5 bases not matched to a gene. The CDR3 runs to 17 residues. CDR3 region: CASSRTSGFSGANVLTF. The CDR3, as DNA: TGTGCCAGCAGCCGGACTAGCGGATTTTCTGGGGCCAACGTCCTGACTTTC.

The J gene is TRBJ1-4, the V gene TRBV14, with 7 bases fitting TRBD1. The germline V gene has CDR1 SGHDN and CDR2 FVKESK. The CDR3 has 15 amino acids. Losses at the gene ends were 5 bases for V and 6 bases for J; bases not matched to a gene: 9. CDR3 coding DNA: TGTGCCAGCAGCTTCCTCAGGGGGTCAGATGAAAAACTGTTTTTT. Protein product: CASSFLRGSDEKLFF.

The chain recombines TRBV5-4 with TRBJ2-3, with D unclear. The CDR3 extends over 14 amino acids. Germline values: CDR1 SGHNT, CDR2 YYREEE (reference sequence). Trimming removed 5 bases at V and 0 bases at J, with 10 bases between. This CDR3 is CASRPTSSTDTQYF. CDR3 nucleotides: TGTGCCAGCAGGCCCACTTCTAGCACAGATACGCAGTATTTT.

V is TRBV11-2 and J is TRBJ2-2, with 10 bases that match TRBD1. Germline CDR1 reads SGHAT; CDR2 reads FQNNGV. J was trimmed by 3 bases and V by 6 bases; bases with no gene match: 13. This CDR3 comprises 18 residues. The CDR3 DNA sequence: TGTGCCAGCAGTCGACCGGGACAGGGGTGGGCGTACACCGGGGAGCTGTTTTTT. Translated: CASSRPGQGWAYTGELFF.

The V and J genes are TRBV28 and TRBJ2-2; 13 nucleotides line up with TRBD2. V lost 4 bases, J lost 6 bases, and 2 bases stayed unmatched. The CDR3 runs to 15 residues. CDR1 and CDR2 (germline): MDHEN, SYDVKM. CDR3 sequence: CASSSGLAGAGELFF. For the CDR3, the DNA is TGTGCCAGCAGTTCCGGACTAGCGGGAGCCGGGGAGCTGTTTTTT.

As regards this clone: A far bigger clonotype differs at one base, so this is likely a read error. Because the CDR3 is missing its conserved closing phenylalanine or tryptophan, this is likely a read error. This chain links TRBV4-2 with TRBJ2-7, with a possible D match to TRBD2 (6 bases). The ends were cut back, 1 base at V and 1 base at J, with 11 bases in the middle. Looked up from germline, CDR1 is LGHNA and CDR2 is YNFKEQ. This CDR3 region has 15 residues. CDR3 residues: CASSQGQDYSYEQYL. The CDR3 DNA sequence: TGTGCCAGCAGCCAAGGTCAGGACTATTCCTACGAGCAGTACCTC.

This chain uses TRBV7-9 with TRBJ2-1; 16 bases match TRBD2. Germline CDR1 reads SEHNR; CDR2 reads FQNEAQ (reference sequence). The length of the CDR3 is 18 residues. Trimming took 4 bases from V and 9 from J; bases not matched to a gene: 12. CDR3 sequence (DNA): TGTGCCAGCAGCTCGCCAAAGGGACTAGCGGGAGGGGCGGCTGAGCAGTTCTTC. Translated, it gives CASSSPKGLAGGAAEQFF.

The CDR3 loop is CASSLAPGQAYNEQFF. CDR3 DNA: TGCGCCAGCAGCTTGGCACCGGGACAGGCATACAATGAGCAGTTCTTC. The chain employs TRBV5-1 and TRBJ2-1, with 8 bases that match TRBD1. From germline, CDR1 is SGHRS and CDR2 YFSETQ. The CDR3 totals 16 residues. Trimming removed 0 bases from V and 4 bases from J; junction bases left unmatched: 6.

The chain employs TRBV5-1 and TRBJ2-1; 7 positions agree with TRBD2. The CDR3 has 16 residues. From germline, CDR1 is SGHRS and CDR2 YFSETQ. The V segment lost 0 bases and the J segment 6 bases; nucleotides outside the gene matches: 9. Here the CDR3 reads CASSLVAGELLNEQFF. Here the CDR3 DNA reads TGCGCCAGCAGCTTGGTGGCGGGAGAACTTCTCAATGAGCAGTTCTTC.

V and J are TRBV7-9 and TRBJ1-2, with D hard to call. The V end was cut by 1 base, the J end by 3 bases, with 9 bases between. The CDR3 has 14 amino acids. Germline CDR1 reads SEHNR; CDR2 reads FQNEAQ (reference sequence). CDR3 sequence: CASSLEAADYGYTF. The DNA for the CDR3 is TGTGCCAGCAGCTTAGAGGCGGCGGACTATGGCTACACCTTC.

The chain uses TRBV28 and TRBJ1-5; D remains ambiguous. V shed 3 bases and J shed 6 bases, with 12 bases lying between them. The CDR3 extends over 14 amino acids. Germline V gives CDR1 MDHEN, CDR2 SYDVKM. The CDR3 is CASSFIGGSQPQHF. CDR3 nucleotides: TGTGCCAGCAGTTTCATAGGAGGGAGTCAGCCCCAGCATTTT.

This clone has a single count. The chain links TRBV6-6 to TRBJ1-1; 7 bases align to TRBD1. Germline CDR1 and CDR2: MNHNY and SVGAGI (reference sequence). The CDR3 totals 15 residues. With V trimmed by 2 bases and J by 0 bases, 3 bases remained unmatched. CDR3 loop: CASSYGQVLNTEAFF. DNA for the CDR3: TGTGCCAGCAGTTACGGACAGGTATTGAACACTGAAGCTTTCTTT.

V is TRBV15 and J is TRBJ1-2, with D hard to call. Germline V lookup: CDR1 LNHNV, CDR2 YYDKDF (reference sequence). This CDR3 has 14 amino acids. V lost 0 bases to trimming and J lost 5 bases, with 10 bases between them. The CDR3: CATSRDGRLYGYTF. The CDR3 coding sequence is TGTGCCACCAGCAGAGATGGCAGACTATATGGCTACACCTTC. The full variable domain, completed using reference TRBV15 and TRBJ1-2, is DAMVIQNPRYQVTQFGKPVTLSCSQTLNHNVMYWYQQKSSQAPKLLFHYYDKDFNNEADTPDNFQSRRPNTSFCFLDIRSPGLGDTAMYLCATSRDGRLYGYTFGSGTRLTVV.

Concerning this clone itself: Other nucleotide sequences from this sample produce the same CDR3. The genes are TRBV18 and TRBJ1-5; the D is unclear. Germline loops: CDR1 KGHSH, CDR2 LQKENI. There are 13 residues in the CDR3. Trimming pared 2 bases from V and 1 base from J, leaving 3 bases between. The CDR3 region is CASSPNSNQPQHF. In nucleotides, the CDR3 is TGTGCCAGCTCACCAAACAGCAATCAGCCCCAGCATTTT. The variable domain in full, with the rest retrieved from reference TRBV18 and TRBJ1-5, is NAGVMQNPRHLVRRRGQEARLRCSPMKGHSHVYWYRQLPEEGLKFMVYLQKENIIDESGMPKERFSAEFPKEGPSILRIQQVVRGDSAAYFCASSPNSNQPQHFGDGTRLSIL.

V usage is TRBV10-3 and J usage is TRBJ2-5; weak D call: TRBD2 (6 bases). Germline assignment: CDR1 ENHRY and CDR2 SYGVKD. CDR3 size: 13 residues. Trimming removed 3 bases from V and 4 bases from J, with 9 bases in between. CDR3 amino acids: CAISDGGRETQYF. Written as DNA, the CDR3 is TGTGCCATCAGTGACGGAGGGCGAGAGACCCAGTACTTC.

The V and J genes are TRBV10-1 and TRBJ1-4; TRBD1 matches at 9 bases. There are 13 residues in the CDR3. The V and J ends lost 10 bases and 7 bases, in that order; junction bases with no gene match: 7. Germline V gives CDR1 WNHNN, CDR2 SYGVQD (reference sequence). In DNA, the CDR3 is TGCGCCATCCACAGGGGGCGAGGTGAAAAACTGTTTTTT. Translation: CAIHRGRGEKLFF.

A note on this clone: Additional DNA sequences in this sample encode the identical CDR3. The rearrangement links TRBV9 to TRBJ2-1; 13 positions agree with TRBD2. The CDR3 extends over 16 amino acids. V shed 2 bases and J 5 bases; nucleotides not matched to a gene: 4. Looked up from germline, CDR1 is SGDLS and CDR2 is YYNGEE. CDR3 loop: CASSVGGLAGNNEQFF. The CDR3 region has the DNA TGTGCCAGCAGCGTCGGGGGACTAGCGGGGAACAATGAGCAGTTCTTC.

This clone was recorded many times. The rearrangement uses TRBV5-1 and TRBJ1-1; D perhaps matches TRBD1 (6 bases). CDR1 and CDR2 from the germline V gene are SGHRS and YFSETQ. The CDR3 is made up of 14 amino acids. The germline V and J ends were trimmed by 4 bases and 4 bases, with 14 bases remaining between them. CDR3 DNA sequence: TGCGCCAGCAGCCCAGGAGGGGGGAGCACTGAAGCTTTCTTT. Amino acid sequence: CASSPGGGSTEAFF. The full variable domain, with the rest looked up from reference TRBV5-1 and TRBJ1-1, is KAGVTQTPRYLIKTRGQQVTLSCSPISGHRSVSWYQQTPGQGLQFLFEYFSETQRNKGNFPGRFSGRQFSNSRSEMNVSTLELGDSALYLCASSPGGGSTEAFFGQGTRLTVV.

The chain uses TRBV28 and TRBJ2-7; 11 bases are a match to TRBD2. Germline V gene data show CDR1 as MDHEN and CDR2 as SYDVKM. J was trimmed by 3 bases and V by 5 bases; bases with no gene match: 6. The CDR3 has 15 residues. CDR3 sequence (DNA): TGTGCCAGCAGTCAGACTAGCGGGAACGTCTACGAGCAGTACTTC. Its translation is CASSQTSGNVYEQYF.

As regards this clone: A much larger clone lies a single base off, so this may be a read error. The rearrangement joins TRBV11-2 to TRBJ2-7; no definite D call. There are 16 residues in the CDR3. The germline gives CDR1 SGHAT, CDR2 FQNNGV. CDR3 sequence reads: CACSPWGSFSSYEQYF. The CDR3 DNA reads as TGTGCCTGCAGCCCCTGGGGTAGCTTCAGCTCCTACGAGCAGTACTTC.